This T cell receptor beta chain was identified during a study of breast tumors, draining lymph nodes, adjacent tissues. This clonotype was recorded a few times. TCRdb passed the multiplex PCR reads through MiXCR, listing each CDR3 protein once. This sample yields around 19,000 distinct CDR3 sequences, of which approximately 31% are seen a single time; around 10% belongs to the top ten. The CDR3 loop spans 13 amino acids. Germline V lookup: CDR1 SGHTS, CDR2 YDEGEE. V was trimmed by 1 base and J by 6 bases, leaving 11 bases between them. This TCR was recovered from a female donor with breast cancer. Some clones in this sample may be carry-over from other donors' samples. The rearrangement uses TRBV5-8 and TRBJ2-7; D unclear. Sample: breast tumor tissue. CDR3 DNA sequence: TGTGCCAGCAGCTTGATTGTGGGGTCCGAGCAGTACGTC. It translates to CASSLIVGSEQYV.